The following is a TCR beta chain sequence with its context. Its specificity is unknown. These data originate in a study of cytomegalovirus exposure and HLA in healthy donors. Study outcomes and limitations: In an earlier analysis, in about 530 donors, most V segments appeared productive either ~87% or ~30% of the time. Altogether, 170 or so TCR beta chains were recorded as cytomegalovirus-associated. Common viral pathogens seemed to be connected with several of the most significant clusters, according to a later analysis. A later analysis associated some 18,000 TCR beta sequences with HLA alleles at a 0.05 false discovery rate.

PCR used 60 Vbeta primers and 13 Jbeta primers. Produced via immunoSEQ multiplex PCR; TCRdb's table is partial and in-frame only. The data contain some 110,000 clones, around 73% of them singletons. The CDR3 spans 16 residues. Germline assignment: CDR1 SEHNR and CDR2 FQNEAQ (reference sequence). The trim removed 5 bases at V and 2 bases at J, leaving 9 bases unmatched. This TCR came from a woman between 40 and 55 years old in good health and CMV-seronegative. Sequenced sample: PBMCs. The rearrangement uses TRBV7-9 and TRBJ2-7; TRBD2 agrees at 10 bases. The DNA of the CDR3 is TGTGCCAGCAGCCGACCATCTAGCGGGAGTACCTACGAGCAGTACTTC. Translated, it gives CASSRPSSGSTYEQYF.